The 13 T cell receptor beta chains below all came from one sample that was sequenced in a study of cytomegalovirus exposure and HLA in healthy donors. The PCR contained 60 Vbeta and 13 Jbeta primers. Here immunoSEQ multiplex PCR was the method, and the copy in TCRdb shows in-frame clones only, minus some. This table has more than 75,000 clones, approximately 74% appearing once. Sequencing used PBMCs. These receptors all stem from a woman aged 45-65 years in good health and CMV-seropositive.

This chain joins TRBV27 and TRBJ2-1; D call uncertain. Germline V gene lookup returns CDR1 MNHEY and CDR2 SMNVEV (reference sequence). The CDR3 has 15 amino acids. V lost 6 bases and J 6 bases, leaving 18 bases between the germline ends. CDR3 coding DNA: TGTGCCAGCAGGAGAAGCGAGCTACAATCCAATGAGCAGTTCTTC. Residues: CASRRSELQSNEQFF.

J is TRBJ1-1 and V is TRBV28, with TRBD1 identical over 9 bases. V gave up 6 bases and J gave up 0 bases; unmatched junction bases: 5. The CDR3 loop spans 15 amino acids. The germline CDR1 and CDR2 sequences are MDHEN and SYDVKM. The chain's CDR3 is CASRQGAFMNTEAFF. CDR3 nucleotide sequence: TGTGCCAGCAGACAGGGGGCTTTCATGAACACTGAAGCTTTCTTT.

The V and J genes are TRBV5-6 and TRBJ1-4, with a tentative D call TRBD1 (5 bases). Trimming took off 0 bases at V and 8 bases at J, with 11 bases between the two ends. The length of the CDR3 is 14 residues. Germline V gene lookup returns CDR1 SGHDT and CDR2 YYEEEE. As DNA, the CDR3 is TGTGCCAGCAGCTTGGAGGGGTTCGGCGAAAAACTGTTTTTT. Translation gives CASSLEGFGEKLFF. The full variable domain, with the rest looked up from reference TRBV5-6 and TRBJ1-4, is DAGVTQSPTHLIKTRGQQVTLRCSPKSGHDTVSWYQQALGQGPQFIFQYYEEEERQRGNFPDRFSGHQFPNYSSELNVNALLLGDSALYLCASSLEGFGEKLFFGSGTQLSVL.

This chain uses TRBV5-1 with TRBJ1-3; the D is unclear. The germline V and J ends were trimmed by 4 bases and 0 bases, with 11 bases remaining between them. This CDR3 comprises 15 residues. Germline-derived CDR1 and CDR2 are SGHRS and YFSETQ. The CDR3 region has the DNA TGCGCCAGCAGCCCCGGGTTGGCCTCTGGAAACACCATATATTTT. Its translation: CASSPGLASGNTIYF.

The V gene is TRBV28, the J gene TRBJ2-3; 11 positions match TRBD2. V dropped 5 bases and J dropped 2; count of bases not matched to a gene: 6. The CDR3 consists of 16 residues. CDR1 is MDHEN and CDR2 is SYDVKM in the germline V gene. CDR3 coding DNA: TGTGCCAGCAGTAAAGGACTAGCGGGCCCCACAGATACGCAGTATTTT. It codes for CASSKGLAGPTDTQYF.

The CDR3 here is CASSFRDRGRGYTF. The DNA for the CDR3 is TGTGCCAGCAGTTTCCGGGACAGGGGTAGGGGCTACACCTTC. The chain links TRBV2 to TRBJ1-2; TRBD1 aligns across 10 bases. The CDR3 is 14 amino acids. Germline trimming cut 5 bases from V and 8 bases from J; bases unmatched to any gene: 8. Germline-derived CDR1 and CDR2 are SNHLY and FYNNEI.

The CDR3 region is CASSDTSATYEQYF. CDR3 nucleotide sequence: TGTGCCAGCTCCGATACTAGCGCGACCTACGAGCAGTACTTC. This rearrangement joins TRBV18 to TRBJ2-7; the match to TRBD2 covers 7 bases. Per the germline V gene, CDR1 is KGHSH and CDR2 is LQKENI. The V segment lost 6 bases and the J segment 2 bases; nucleotides outside the gene matches: 7. This CDR3 comprises 14 residues.

The chain has TRBV28 and TRBJ2-7; TRBD1 matches at 7 bases. The germline CDR1 and CDR2 sequences are MDHEN and SYDVKM. V trimming: 5 bases; J trimming: 3 bases; junction bases outside the gene matches: 13. The CDR3 length is 16 residues. CDR3 residues: CASSPSEGAIYYEQYF. The CDR3 DNA is TGTGCCAGCAGTCCCTCCGAGGGGGCTATATACTACGAGCAGTACTTC.

The genes are TRBV29-1 and TRBJ2-5; D is perhaps TRBD1 (5 bases). The germline CDR1 and CDR2 sequences are SQVTM and ANQGSEA. Trimming left V 3 bases short and J 2 bases short, with 13 bases between. This CDR3 has 14 residues. The chain's CDR3 is CSVDLTEIQETQYF. The DNA of the CDR3 is TGCAGCGTTGACCTGACAGAGATTCAAGAGACCCAGTACTTC.

This chain links TRBV4-2 with TRBJ1-5; 7 nucleotides match TRBD1. The germline gives CDR1 LGHNA, CDR2 YNFKEQ. The CDR3 consists of 16 residues. The junction had 7 bases not matched to a gene; V was cut back by 0 bases and J by 5 bases. CDR3 coding DNA: TGTGCCAGCAGCCAAGAGCAGGCAGGGGGGTATCAGCCCCAGCATTTT. Translated: CASSQEQAGGYQPQHF.

V usage is TRBV11-3 and J usage is TRBJ2-1; 7 bases are shared with TRBD2. The CDR3 is 19 residues long. The V and J ends lost 5 bases and 0 bases, in that order; junction bases with no gene match: 16. CDR1 and CDR2 (germline): SGHNT, YENEEA. CDR3: CASSPILARRRSSYNEQFF. Here the CDR3 DNA reads TGTGCCAGCAGCCCCATACTAGCGAGACGTAGGAGCTCCTACAATGAGCAGTTCTTC. Full variable domain (outside the CDR3, taken from reference TRBV11-3 and TRBJ2-1): EAGVVQSPRYKIIEKKQPVAFWCNPISGHNTLYWYLQNLGQGPELLIRYENEEAVDDSQLPKDRFSAERLKGVDSTLKIQPAELGDSAVYLCASSPILARRRSSYNEQFFGPGTRLTVL.

Here the CDR3 reads CASSIRGLAGVPYEQYF. The DNA for the CDR3 is TGTGCCAGTAGTATACGCGGACTAGCGGGAGTTCCCTACGAGCAGTACTTC. The V call is TRBV19, the J call TRBJ2-7; TRBD2 matches 13 bases. CDR1 and CDR2 from the germline V gene are LNHDA and SQIVND (reference sequence). The CDR3 contains 17 residues. With V trimmed by 2 bases and J by 2 bases, 6 bases remained unmatched.

CDR3 residues: CASSVGQGQETQYF. In DNA form, the CDR3 reads TGTGCCAGCAGCGTAGGACAGGGCCAAGAGACCCAGTACTTC. This chain joins TRBV9 and TRBJ2-5; the match to TRBD1 covers 7 bases. The CDR3 loop spans 14 amino acids. CDR1 is SGDLS, CDR2 YYNGEE, per germline. With V trimmed by 0 bases and J by 1 base, 0 bases remained unmatched.